This entry lists 21 T cell receptor beta chains sequenced from one sample in a study of shared clonotypes between healthy human individuals. Some clones are missing from TCRdb's copy, which holds only in-frame ones; the method was immunoSEQ multiplex PCR. Of some 2.1 million clones in the sample, over 85% were seen once. Sequencing used naive CD4+ T cells sorted from blood. Documented subset: CD45RA+ positively selected. These receptors originate from a young man in good health.

CDR3 sequence: CAISVSGAGYTF. CDR3 coding DNA: TGTGCCATCAGTGTTAGTGGGGCTGGCTACACCTTC. The chain couples TRBV10-3 to TRBJ1-2; maybe TRBD1 (5 bases). Germline CDR1 is ENHRY and CDR2 is SYGVKD. The length of the CDR3 is 12 residues. Between the trimmed V and J ends, which lost 4 bases and 7 bases, there was a span of 10 bases.

The genes are TRBV11-2 and TRBJ2-7, with TRBD1 matching over 11 bases. Germline CDR1 reads SGHAT; CDR2 reads FQNNGV. The CDR3 is made up of 15 amino acids. The junction had 2 bases not matched to a gene; V was cut back by 1 base and J by 3 bases. CDR3 sequence: CASSLVGTGGYEQYF. CDR3 nucleotide sequence: TGTGCCAGCAGCTTAGTGGGGACAGGGGGCTACGAGCAGTACTTC.

V usage is TRBV27 and J usage is TRBJ1-5; 8 nucleotides line up with TRBD1. J gave up 3 bases and V 2 bases, and 9 bases lay outside the gene matches. CDR1 is MNHEY and CDR2 is SMNVEV in the germline V gene (reference sequence). The CDR3 has 17 residues. CDR3 residues: CASSLISGTGLNQPQHF. CDR3 sequence (DNA): TGTGCCAGCAGTTTAATCTCCGGGACAGGACTCAATCAGCCCCAGCATTTT.

Concerning this clone itself: The sample contains more than one DNA sequence encoding this CDR3. J is TRBJ1-1 and V is TRBV18; the D gene is possibly TRBD1 (5 bases). The CDR3 is made up of 13 amino acids. The germline V gene encodes CDR1 KGHSH and CDR2 LQKENI. The V gene lost 1 base and the J gene lost 3 bases, with 6 bases spanning the gap. The CDR3 loop reads CASSPLGDTEAFF. The DNA of the CDR3 is TGTGCCAGCTCACCACTGGGGGACACTGAAGCTTTCTTT.

This chain connects TRBV18 to TRBJ2-1; 9 bases match TRBD1. Germline CDR1 is KGHSH and CDR2 is LQKENI. Unmatched junction bases numbered 7, after V lost 3 bases and J lost 7 bases. The CDR3 is made up of 15 amino acids. CDR3 nucleotides: TGTGCCAGCTCACCTGGGACAGGGAATTTAAATGAGCAGTTCTTC. Translating it yields CASSPGTGNLNEQFF.

The chain employs TRBV5-1 and TRBJ2-7; TRBD1 might be the D (6 bases). The CDR3 contains 14 residues. Trimming removed 4 bases at V and 7 bases at J, with 18 bases between. Germline CDR1 SGHRS, CDR2 YFSETQ. CDR3 residues: CASSRLQGSGEQYF. In nucleotides, the CDR3 is TGCGCCAGCAGCCGACTACAGGGATCAGGGGAGCAGTACTTC. Using reference TRBV5-1 and TRBJ2-7 for the parts outside the CDR3, the full variable domain is KAGVTQTPRYLIKTRGQQVTLSCSPISGHRSVSWYQQTPGQGLQFLFEYFSETQRNKGNFPGRFSGRQFSNSRSEMNVSTLELGDSALYLCASSRLQGSGEQYFGPGTRLTVT.

This chain connects TRBV7-8 to TRBJ2-1, with 10 bases lining up with TRBD2. The CDR3 runs 14 residues. Germline loops: CDR1 SGHVS, CDR2 FQNEAQ. V dropped 6 bases and J dropped 2; count of bases not matched to a gene: 1. The CDR3 sequence: CASRGTSAYNEQFF. CDR3 sequence (DNA): TGTGCCAGCAGGGGGACTAGCGCCTACAATGAGCAGTTCTTC. The full variable domain, its missing parts supplied by reference TRBV7-8 and TRBJ2-1, is GAGVSQSPRYKVAKRGQDVALRCDPISGHVSLFWYQQALGQGPEFLTYFQNEAQLDKSGLPSDRFFAERPEGSVSTLKIQRTQQEDSAVYLCASRGTSAYNEQFFGPGTRLTVL.

J is TRBJ2-5 and V is TRBV10-3; no definite D call. The CDR3 spans 14 residues. The V end was cut by 0 bases, the J end by 2 bases, with 7 bases between. CDR1 ENHRY and CDR2 SYGVKD come from the germline V gene. Here the CDR3 reads CAISESSSQETQYF. CDR3 DNA: TGTGCCATCAGTGAGTCGTCATCGCAAGAGACCCAGTACTTC.

The chain couples TRBV5-8 to TRBJ2-5; D remains unclear. Germline assignment: CDR1 SGHTS and CDR2 YDEGEE. This CDR3 comprises 15 residues. V lost 3 bases and J lost 1, with 13 bases in between. The CDR3 DNA is TGTGCCAGCAGCTCCCAAGGGCGGAGCCAAGAGACCCAGTACTTC. Protein sequence: CASSSQGRSQETQYF. The whole variable domain, remainder taken from reference TRBV5-8 and TRBJ2-5, is EAGVTQSPTHLIKTRGQQATLRCSPISGHTSVYWYQQALGLGLQFLLWYDEGEERNRGNFPPRFSGRQFPNYSSELNVNALELEDSALYLCASSSQGRSQETQYFGPGTRLLVL.

The chain couples TRBV7-9 to TRBJ2-5; D may match TRBD1 or TRBD2 (5 bases each). The V gene lost 0 bases and the J gene lost 5 bases, with 10 bases spanning the gap. In germline, CDR1 is SEHNR, CDR2 FQNEAQ (reference sequence). CDR3 length equals 14 residues. This CDR3 reads CASSLAGTGETQYF. The CDR3 DNA reads as TGTGCCAGCAGCTTAGCGGGGACCGGTGAGACCCAGTACTTC. The full variable domain, in which reference TRBV7-9 and TRBJ2-5 provide the parts outside the CDR3, is DTGVSQNPRHKITKRGQNVTFRCDPISEHNRLYWYRQTLGQGPEFLTYFQNEAQLEKSRLLSDRFSAERPKGSFSTLEIQRTEQGDSAMYLCASSLAGTGETQYFGPGTRLLVL.

V usage is TRBV7-2 and J usage is TRBJ2-1; 8 nucleotides match TRBD2. The CDR3 spans 15 residues. Germline V CDR1 and CDR2: SGHTA, FQGNSA. After removal of 5 bases from V and 8 bases from J, the junction contained 11 bases not matched to a gene. CDR3 sequence: CASSLSPGGWDEQFF. CDR3 coding DNA: TGTGCCAGCAGCCTCAGTCCGGGAGGGTGGGATGAGCAGTTCTTC. The entire variable domain, with the rest obtained from reference TRBV7-2 and TRBJ2-1, is as follows: GAGVSQSPSNKVTEKGKDVELRCDPISGHTALYWYRQSLGQGLEFLIYFQGNSAPDKSGLPSDRFSAERTGGSVSTLTIQRTQQEDSAVYLCASSLSPGGWDEQFFGPGTRLTVL.

As to this clone: The same CDR3 also results from other DNA sequences found in this sample. V is TRBV6-5 and J is TRBJ2-7, with D unclear. In germline, CDR1 is MNHEY, CDR2 SVGAGI. This CDR3 is built from 13 residues. V dropped 2 bases and J dropped 2 bases, with 7 bases sitting between them. This CDR3 is CASSYGVAYEQYF. CDR3 coding DNA: TGTGCCAGCAGTTACGGGGTCGCCTACGAGCAGTACTTC.

The J gene is TRBJ2-1, the V gene TRBV9, with 10 nucleotides matching TRBD2. The CDR3 sequence is 15 residues long. V was clipped by 4 bases and J by 7 bases; unmatched bases: 8. Germline CDR1 reads SGDLS; CDR2 reads YYNGEE. CDR3: CASSPSSGSGNEQFF. The CDR3 DNA reads as TGTGCCAGCAGCCCCTCTAGCGGGAGTGGGAATGAGCAGTTCTTC.

The rearrangement uses TRBV5-1 and TRBJ1-5; D remains ambiguous. Germline V gene sequence: CDR1 SGHRS, CDR2 YFSETQ. The CDR3 has 15 amino acids. The ends were cut back, 0 bases at V and 4 bases at J, with 11 bases in the middle. The CDR3 loop reads CASSLEVGENQPQHF. DNA for the CDR3: TGCGCCAGCAGCTTGGAGGTTGGGGAAAATCAGCCCCAGCATTTT.

The chain links TRBV10-3 to TRBJ1-2; 7 bases map to TRBD1. There are 13 residues in the CDR3. Germline assignment: CDR1 ENHRY and CDR2 SYGVKD. Trimming removed 11 bases from V and 3 bases from J; junction bases left unmatched: 9. The DNA for the CDR3 is TGTGCCTCAAACCCGACAGGGTACTATGGCTACACCTTC. Its translation: CASNPTGYYGYTF.

The chain joins TRBV7-9 to TRBJ2-1; 10 bases are a match to TRBD1. V lost 5 bases to trimming and J lost 3 bases; unmatched junction nucleotides: 4. The CDR3 consists of 15 residues. Germline CDR1 SEHNR, CDR2 FQNEAQ (reference sequence). The CDR3 bases are TGTGCCAGCAGCCACGGGACAGGGGACTACAATGAGCAGTTCTTC. This encodes CASSHGTGDYNEQFF.

This chain uses TRBV10-3 with TRBJ2-1; D unclear. Per the germline V gene, CDR1 is ENHRY and CDR2 is SYGVKD. CDR3 length: 14 residues. Trimming removed 10 bases from V and 6 bases from J, with 19 bases in between. Here the CDR3 DNA reads TGTGCCACCCGACCTACCGCGGAGCTCAATGAGCAGTTCTTC. Translation: CATRPTAELNEQFF.

This chain joins TRBV5-4 and TRBJ1-6; 7 nucleotides align to TRBD1. Trimming cost V 0 bases and J 3 bases; bases outside gene matches: 9. Per germline, CDR1 SGHNT and CDR2 YYREEE (reference sequence). The CDR3 covers 18 residues. The CDR3 spells CASSLEVGTVDYNSPLHF. The CDR3 bases are TGTGCCAGCAGCTTGGAGGTTGGGACAGTTGACTATAATTCACCCCTCCACTTT.

The V and J genes are TRBV13 and TRBJ1-6, with 7 nucleotides matching TRBD1. The CDR3 has 16 residues. From germline, CDR1 is PRHDT and CDR2 FYEKMQ (reference sequence). V shed 1 base, J shed 8 bases, and the junction held 8 bases outside the gene matches. This CDR3 is CASSLVEGGGYSPLHF. Here the CDR3 DNA reads TGTGCCAGCAGCTTAGTAGAAGGAGGGGGCTATTCACCCCTCCACTTT.

With regard to this clone: The junction does not match germline at one end; this may be a read error. The chain carries TRBV28 and TRBJ1-3; 9 nucleotides align to TRBD1. The CDR3 is made up of 16 amino acids. Germline V gene data show CDR1 as MDHEN and CDR2 as SYDVKM. CDR3 loop: CTSRDRGSGSGNTIYF. CDR3 bases: TGTACCAGCAGAGACAGGGGGAGCGGTTCTGGAAACACCATATATTTT.

This chain uses TRBV5-1 with TRBJ2-6, with D perhaps TRBD2 (5 bases). CDR1 and CDR2 from the germline V gene are SGHRS and YFSETQ. The CDR3 is made up of 14 amino acids. The V gene lost 7 bases and the J gene lost 1 base, with 9 bases spanning the gap. CDR3 DNA sequence: TGCGCCAGCGACTCGGGATCTGGGGCCAACGTCCTGACTTTC. It encodes CASDSGSGANVLTF.